These T cell receptor beta chains were read from a single sample in a study of human T cells and chemical hapten exposure. TCRdb re-analysed the RACE reads in MiXCR, keeping a single row per CDR3 protein. The sample carries roughly 94,000 distinct CDR3 sequences, about 9.3% recorded once. Specimen: whole blood, collected in connection with sensitization to the hapten diphenylcyclopropenone (DPC). The receptors shown here come from a woman aged 40 to 49 with alopecia areata. Some clones in this sample may be carry-over from other donors' samples. CDR3s include the opening cysteine and the closing phenylalanine or tryptophan. Each record gives: clone size, D gene, V gene, J gene, CDR3 DNA, CDR3 protein. D genes are given only for firm matches. Expanded clones are given a class, and other clones once, few, many or no size at all.

clone_size: many
d_call: TRBD2
v_call: TRBV7-6
j_call: TRBJ2-7
cdr3_nt: TGTGCCAGCAGCGAGACTAGCGGGGGGCCCTACGAGCAGTACTTC
cdr3_aa: CASSETSGGPYEQYF

clone_size: few
d_call: -
v_call: TRBV20-1
j_call: TRBJ2-1
cdr3_nt: TGCAGTGCTAACAGGGGGGGATCCTACAATGAGCAGTTCTTC
cdr3_aa: CSANRGGSYNEQFF

clone_size: -
d_call: TRBD2
v_call: TRBV20-1
j_call: TRBJ2-1
cdr3_nt: TGCAGTGCCGGTGGGACTAGCGGGAGCAATGAGCAGTTCTTC
cdr3_aa: CSAGGTSGSNEQFF

clone_size: few
d_call: -
v_call: TRBV19
j_call: TRBJ1-3
cdr3_nt: TGTGCCAGTCGGATGAGGGGGACCCCTGGAAACACCATATATTTT
cdr3_aa: CASRMRGTPGNTIYF

clone_size: many
d_call: TRBD1
v_call: TRBV19
j_call: TRBJ1-2
cdr3_nt: TGTGCCAGTAGTCCGAGGAGGGACAGGGGTGGCTATGGCTACACCTTC
cdr3_aa: CASSPRRDRGGYGYTF

clone_size: -
d_call: -
v_call: TRBV9
j_call: TRBJ2-1
cdr3_nt: TGTGCCAGCAGCGAGGGGGAGGGCTCCTACAATGAGCAGTTCTTC
cdr3_aa: CASSEGEGSYNEQFF

clone_size: few
d_call: TRBD2
v_call: TRBV20-1
j_call: TRBJ2-7
cdr3_nt: TGCAGTGCTAGTTTAAGACTAGCGGGAGGGCACGAGCAGTACTTC
cdr3_aa: CSASLRLAGGHEQYF

clone_size: -
d_call: -
v_call: TRBV6-2/TRBV6-3
j_call: TRBJ2-7
cdr3_nt: TGTGCCAGCCGTAGGGACACGGGACCCTACGAGCAGTACTTC
cdr3_aa: CASRRDTGPYEQYF

clone_size: many
d_call: -
v_call: TRBV20-1
j_call: TRBJ2-7
cdr3_nt: TGCAGTGCTCAGGACAGTAAAGCCTACGAGCAGTACTTC
cdr3_aa: CSAQDSKAYEQYF

clone_size: few
d_call: -
v_call: TRBV10-2
j_call: TRBJ2-7
cdr3_nt: TGCGCCAGCAGTGAGCCCGGGACTCCCCCCTACGAGCAGTACTTC
cdr3_aa: CASSEPGTPPYEQYF

clone_size: many
d_call: -
v_call: TRBV20-1
j_call: TRBJ1-1
cdr3_nt: TGCAGTGCTAGGGTCTCGGGCACGACAGCGAACACTGAAGCTTTCTTT
cdr3_aa: CSARVSGTTANTEAFF

clone_size: -
d_call: -
v_call: TRBV6-2/TRBV6-3
j_call: TRBJ2-2
cdr3_nt: TGTGCCAGCAAGGACGAGAACACCGGGGAGCTGTTTTTT
cdr3_aa: CASKDENTGELFF

clone_size: -
d_call: -
v_call: TRBV28
j_call: TRBJ2-1
cdr3_nt: TGTGCCAGCGCATCTCCGGCCGTGTACAATGAGCAGTTCTTC
cdr3_aa: CASASPAVYNEQFF

clone_size: many
d_call: TRBD2
v_call: TRBV7-2
j_call: TRBJ2-7
cdr3_nt: TGTGCCAGCAGCTTATCTAGCGGGAGGGCCTTCGAGCAGTACTTC
cdr3_aa: CASSLSSGRAFEQYF

clone_size: many
d_call: -
v_call: TRBV21-1
j_call: TRBJ1-6
cdr3_nt: TGTGCCAGCAGCAAAAGGGAGGGGTCTCTTGATTCACCCCTCCACTTT
cdr3_aa: CASSKREGSLDSPLHF

clone_size: few
d_call: -
v_call: TRBV7-3
j_call: TRBJ2-3
cdr3_nt: TGTGCCAGCAGTCATATCAAAGATACGCAGTATTTT
cdr3_aa: CASSHIKDTQYF

clone_size: many
d_call: -
v_call: TRBV29-1
j_call: TRBJ2-1
cdr3_nt: TGCAGCGGAACACCTAGCTCCTACAATGAGCAGTTCTTC
cdr3_aa: CSGTPSSYNEQFF

clone_size: many
d_call: -
v_call: TRBV9
j_call: TRBJ1-1
cdr3_nt: TGTGCCAGCAGCACACAGACAGATATGAACACTGAAGCTTTCTTT
cdr3_aa: CASSTQTDMNTEAFF

clone_size: -
d_call: -
v_call: TRBV5-5
j_call: TRBJ1-1
cdr3_nt: TGTGTCAGCATCGGGGGCGTCTTTGAAGCTTTCTTT
cdr3_aa: CVSIGGVFEAFF

clone_size: -
d_call: -
v_call: TRBV7-2
j_call: TRBJ1-2
cdr3_nt: TGTGCCAGCAGCCCGTCGTTGGGCTACACCTTC
cdr3_aa: CASSPSLGYTF

clone_size: few
d_call: TRBD2
v_call: TRBV6-2/TRBV6-3
j_call: TRBJ2-5
cdr3_nt: TGTGCCAGCAGTTACTCCGGGACTAGCGGGAGACAGACCCAGTACTTC
cdr3_aa: CASSYSGTSGRQTQYF

clone_size: many
d_call: -
v_call: TRBV4-1
j_call: TRBJ1-6
cdr3_nt: TGCGCCAGCAGCCGAGATCAGGGAGTCGGTTCACCCCTCCACTTT
cdr3_aa: CASSRDQGVGSPLHF

clone_size: -
d_call: TRBD2
v_call: TRBV6-2/TRBV6-3
j_call: TRBJ2-1
cdr3_nt: TGTGCCAGCAGTTACCCGCACACGTCTGGGGGCGGGAGGGCGGCTGAGCAGTTCTTC
cdr3_aa: CASSYPHTSGGGRAAEQFF

clone_size: many
d_call: -
v_call: TRBV29-1
j_call: TRBJ2-1
cdr3_nt: TGCAGCGCTACTACCGGGACAGCGGGCTCCAATGAGCAGTTCTTC
cdr3_aa: CSATTGTAGSNEQFF

clone_size: many
d_call: TRBD1
v_call: TRBV18
j_call: TRBJ2-1
cdr3_nt: TGTGCCAGCTCACTAGACAGGGGGCCCTACAATGAGCAGTTCTTC
cdr3_aa: CASSLDRGPYNEQFF

clone_size: few
d_call: -
v_call: TRBV27
j_call: TRBJ2-7
cdr3_nt: TGTGCCAGCAGTTGGGGGGCACGCGCCTACGAGCAGTACTTC
cdr3_aa: CASSWGARAYEQYF